The rows below give T cell receptor beta chains drawn from one sample of a study of CXCR3-negative and CXCR3-positive naive CD8 T cells. Each CDR3 protein gets one entry in TCRdb, which reprocessed the 5' RACE reads and gives no DNA. The data show fewer than 90,000 distinct CDR3 sequences, and the top ten clones hold more than 1.5%. The sequenced sample consisted of naive CXCR3- CD8+ T cells from blood. The receptors were sampled from a human donor in good health. Some clones in this sample may be carry-over from other donors' samples. CDR3s include the opening cysteine and the closing phenylalanine or tryptophan. The order of the fields is J gene, V gene, CDR3 protein.

TRBJ2-5 | TRBV28 | CASSSTSVETQYF
TRBJ2-7 | TRBV29-1 | CSTRDGTYEQYF
TRBJ1-1 | TRBV29-1 | CSVDSGQGLPFF
TRBJ2-4 | TRBV12-3/TRBV12-4 | CASSGTAYIQYF
TRBJ1-1 | TRBV20-1 | CSAPGQWMNTEAFF
TRBJ2-1 | TRBV7-9 | CASSLKAGLAFYNEQFF
TRBJ2-7 | TRBV18 | CASSPRDDRTGDYEQYF
TRBJ1-2 | TRBV7-9 | CASSAPTGGLEYGYTF
TRBJ2-3 | TRBV12-3/TRBV12-4 | CASSPGTGMDTQYF
TRBJ2-5 | TRBV11-2 | CASSSPGGETQYF
TRBJ1-1 | TRBV29-1 | CSVGQGGTEAFF
TRBJ2-1 | TRBV21-1 | CASSKRLGTSGHNEQFF
TRBJ2-5 | TRBV29-1 | CSVEEWSSGTQYF
TRBJ1-1 | TRBV4-1 | CASSQVWGITEAFF
TRBJ2-3 | TRBV23-1 | CASYITDTQYF
TRBJ2-7 | TRBV29-1 | CSVTGLAGGYEQYF
TRBJ2-1 | TRBV12-3/TRBV12-4 | CASSFFLTSELEQFF
TRBJ1-2 | TRBV4-1 | CASNPGTGTNYGYTF
TRBJ2-7 | TRBV21-1 | CASSKSRGRTSYEQYF
TRBJ2-3 | TRBV28 | CASSQGQLYTDTQYF
TRBJ2-7 | TRBV13 | CASSIGTSGSFEQYF
TRBJ2-1 | TRBV29-1 | CSVDIQGGSYNEQFF
TRBJ2-5 | TRBV7-9 | CASSLVVGQETQYF
TRBJ2-7 | TRBV4-2 | CASSQGRGELDEQYF
TRBJ2-7 | TRBV29-1 | CSVEGDSYDQYF
TRBJ2-1 | TRBV15 | CATSTQRESDEQFF
TRBJ2-7 | TRBV7-8 | CASSFLRGTRGEQYF
TRBJ2-1 | TRBV7-9 | CASSLLDRGYNEQFF
TRBJ2-7 | TRBV29-1 | CSVRTPMTYEQYF